The 10 T cell receptor beta chains in this list originate from one sample, sequenced in a study of blood T cell repertoires in COVID-19. Generated by immunoSEQ multiplex PCR, the TCRdb table keeps only in-frame clones and is missing some. The sample shows about 120,000 clones, roughly 85% of them seen only once. The sequencing sample was made of peripheral blood. The receptors derive from a human donor in a cohort sampled during active COVID-19.

The gene calls are TRBV10-3 and TRBJ1-2, with TRBD1 matching over 9 bases. The germline V gene encodes CDR1 ENHRY and CDR2 SYGVKD. The V gene end was trimmed by 6 bases and the J gene end by 8 bases; junction bases not matched to a gene: 13. The CDR3 has 15 amino acids. The chain's CDR3 is CAISPGTGFPGGYTF. The CDR3 coding sequence is TGTGCCATCAGCCCCGGGACAGGGTTCCCCGGGGGCTACACCTTC.

The chain recombines TRBV11-3 with TRBJ2-7; perhaps TRBD2 as D (6 bases). The CDR3 runs 15 residues. CDR1 and CDR2 from the germline V gene are SGHNT and YENEEA. The V and J ends lost 5 bases and 4 bases respectively, with 18 bases between them. This CDR3 reads CASSVAGGPTYEQYF. CDR3 DNA sequence: TGTGCCAGCAGCGTGGCCGGGGGTCCCACTTACGAGCAGTACTTC.

The chain recombines TRBV7-9 with TRBJ2-3, with 9 nucleotides matching TRBD2. The CDR3 is 15 amino acids. Germline CDR1 reads SEHNR; CDR2 reads FQNEAQ (reference sequence). V lost 6 bases and J lost 0; bases outside the gene matches: 4. CDR3 coding DNA: TGTGCCAGCAGTTATAGCGGGGGAAGCACAGATACGCAGTATTTT. Encoded protein: CASSYSGGSTDTQYF.

V gene TRBV28 combines with J gene TRBJ1-2; 8 nucleotides align to TRBD1. Trimming cost V 7 bases and J 3 bases; bases outside gene matches: 7. Germline values: CDR1 MDHEN, CDR2 SYDVKM. The CDR3 is 14 residues long. Here the CDR3 DNA reads TGTGCCAGCACCCAGACAGGGGTTCACTATGGCTACACCTTC. It yields the protein CASTQTGVHYGYTF.

This chain uses TRBV5-1 with TRBJ1-2; D is uncertain. V lost 3 bases and J 4 bases, leaving 22 bases between the germline ends. Germline CDR1 is SGHRS and CDR2 is YFSETQ. This CDR3 spans 17 amino acids. This chain's CDR3 is CASSWFLFGASVYGYTF. CDR3 nucleotides: TGCGCCAGCAGCTGGTTCCTATTTGGAGCCTCAGTCTATGGCTACACCTTC.

The chain combines TRBV27 with TRBJ1-2, with TRBD1 identical over 7 bases. Germline V gives CDR1 MNHEY, CDR2 SMNVEV (reference sequence). Losses at the gene ends were 3 bases for V and 8 bases for J; bases not matched to a gene: 6. The CDR3 length is 13 residues. The CDR3 loop is CASSFTGAWGYTF. CDR3 nucleotide sequence: TGTGCCAGCAGTTTTACAGGGGCGTGGGGCTACACCTTC.

The chain employs TRBV7-2 and TRBJ1-5; D unclear. Germline CDR1 SGHTA, CDR2 FQGNSA. Trimming took 1 base from V and 6 from J, leaving 13 bases between them. The CDR3 contains 15 residues. CDR3 in amino acids: CASSLVPGFGQPQHF. The CDR3 coding sequence is TGTGCCAGCAGCTTAGTTCCGGGTTTCGGTCAGCCCCAGCATTTT. Full variable domain (missing parts from reference TRBV7-2 and TRBJ1-5): GAGVSQSPSNKVTEKGKDVELRCDPISGHTALYWYRQSLGQGLEFLIYFQGNSAPDKSGLPSDRFSAERTGGSVSTLTIQRTQQEDSAVYLCASSLVPGFGQPQHFGDGTRLSIL.

This clone was detected a few times. The gene calls are TRBV7-6 and TRBJ2-7, with TRBD1 identical over 7 bases. The J segment lost 6 bases and the V segment lost 1 base, leaving 6 bases of the junction unmatched. The CDR3 is 14 residues long. Germline assignment: CDR1 SGHVS and CDR2 FNYEAQ. As DNA, the CDR3 is TGTGCCAGCAGCTTAGGACAGGGCCGGGGCGAGCAGTACTTC. Its translation is CASSLGQGRGEQYF.

The genes are TRBV28 and TRBJ2-1; 12 nucleotides match TRBD1. CDR3 length equals 16 residues. Germline values: CDR1 MDHEN, CDR2 SYDVKM. Trimming at V came to 0 bases and at J to 5 bases, leaving 2 bases not matched to a gene. This chain's CDR3 is CASSLWGTGGNNEQFF. CDR3 DNA sequence: TGTGCCAGCAGTTTATGGGGGACAGGGGGCAACAATGAGCAGTTCTTC.

The chain couples TRBV19 to TRBJ1-2; 8 positions agree with TRBD1. With V trimmed by 1 base and J by 5 bases, 6 bases remained unmatched. This CDR3 has 15 residues. Germline values: CDR1 LNHDA, CDR2 SQIVND (reference sequence). The CDR3 DNA is TGTGCCAGTAGTATAGCTGGGACAGGCGGGTATGGCTACACCTTC. Amino acid sequence: CASSIAGTGGYGYTF.